Each of the 6 T cell receptor beta chains below was sequenced from the same sample in a study of blood T cell repertoires in COVID-19. The protocol was immunoSEQ multiplex PCR, while the TCRdb copy is restricted to in-frame clones and leaves out a portion. The data show around 160,000 clones, 85% to 90% seen once. Sequenced input: peripheral blood. Receptor source: a man between 18 and 29 years old with acute or convalescent COVID-19.

The rearrangement links TRBV19 to TRBJ2-1, with D tentatively TRBD1 (6 bases). The CDR3 has 18 amino acids. Germline values: CDR1 LNHDA, CDR2 SQIVND (reference sequence). V lost 5 bases to trimming and J lost 5 bases, with 25 bases between them. CDR3 coding DNA: TGTGCCAGTAGTGAATCTCCGATCCAGGGGTTCTTGAACAATGAGCAGTTCTTC. This translates into CASSESPIQGFLNNEQFF. Based on the CDR3 plus reference TRBV19 and TRBJ2-1, the full variable domain is DGGITQSPKYLFRKEGQNVTLSCEQNLNHDAMYWYRQDPGQGLRLIYYSQIVNDFQKGDIAEGYSVSREKKESFPLTVTSAQKNPTAFYLCASSESPIQGFLNNEQFFGPGTRLTVL.

This clone was recorded only once. The chain carries TRBV27 and TRBJ1-2; TRBD1 is a possible D gene (6 bases). Germline CDR1 is MNHEY and CDR2 is SMNVEV (reference sequence). The CDR3 length is 12 residues. Trimming cost V 2 bases and J 6 bases, with 7 bases left between them. The CDR3 DNA sequence: TGTGCCAGCAGTTTAGACAGGAATGGCTACACCTTC. Translated: CASSLDRNGYTF.

The rearrangement links TRBV19 to TRBJ1-5; TRBD1 is a possible D gene (6 bases). Germline-derived CDR1 and CDR2 are LNHDA and SQIVND (reference sequence). V gave up 4 bases and J gave up 3 bases, with 10 bases separating them. The CDR3 is 14 amino acids. The DNA for the CDR3 is TGTGCCAGTAGTAAGACAGGAACCAATCAGCCCCAGCATTTT. Translation gives CASSKTGTNQPQHF.

The chain links TRBV14 to TRBJ1-6; unclear D gene. The germline V gene encodes CDR1 SGHDN and CDR2 FVKESK. CDR3 length equals 16 residues. The V end was cut by 1 base, the J end by 0 bases, with 7 bases between. CDR3 nucleotide sequence: TGTGCCAGCAGCCAAGCCGGTAGCTCCTATAATTCACCCCTCCACTTT. Its protein product is CASSQAGSSYNSPLHF.

This chain uses TRBV3-1 (or the pseudogene TRBV3-2) with TRBJ1-2; 9 bases align to TRBD1. CDR3 length equals 14 residues. V gave up 4 bases and J gave up 4 bases; unmatched junction bases: 4. Germline V gene lookup returns CDR1 LGHDT and CDR2 YNNKEL (reference sequence). The CDR3 nucleotides read TGTGCCAGCAGCCGCGGGACAGGGAGCTATGGCTACACCTTC. Protein sequence: CASSRGTGSYGYTF.

The genes are TRBV28 and TRBJ1-2; TRBD1 aligns across 11 bases. CDR1 is MDHEN and CDR2 is SYDVKM in the germline V gene. V shed 4 bases and J 7 bases; nucleotides not matched to a gene: 11. The length of the CDR3 is 16 residues. The DNA for the CDR3 is TGTGCCAGCAGTTCCTCCCCGGGACAGGGGGGGGTTGGCTACACCTTC. Translation gives CASSSSPGQGGVGYTF.